A single sample is the source of the 10 T cell receptor beta chains below, sequenced in a study of T cell repertoires in cytomegalovirus infection. TCRdb ran MiXCR on the reads and lists one entry per CDR3 protein. The sample carries fewer than 350,000 distinct CDR3 sequences, 17% recorded once. The source material was PBMCs. These receptors were collected from a human donor in good health (CMV status not recorded). Some clones in this sample may be carry-over from other donors' samples.

The chain couples TRBV6-1 to TRBJ2-7; maybe TRBD1 (7 bases). Germline values: CDR1 MNHNS, CDR2 SASEGT. Trimming cost V 10 bases and J 1 base, with 14 bases left between them. The CDR3 has 13 amino acids. CDR3 sequence reads: CAIASGGSYEQYF. CDR3 nucleotides: TGTGCCATCGCCTCAGGGGGGTCCTACGAGCAGTACTTC.

This clonotype turned up a few times. The rearrangement links TRBV15 to TRBJ1-1; D gene ambiguous. The CDR3 spans 16 residues. Per the germline V gene, CDR1 is LNHNV and CDR2 is YYDKDF (reference sequence). Between the trimmed V and J ends, which lost 1 base and 2 bases, there was a span of 14 bases. CDR3 sequence: CATSRGVYSSNTEAFF. The CDR3 coding sequence is TGTGCCACCAGCAGAGGTGTTTACAGTTCAAACACTGAAGCTTTCTTT.

This clonotype was detected only a few times. The chain recombines TRBV9 with TRBJ1-6; D is unclear. V lost 2 bases to trimming and J lost 9 bases, with 15 bases between them. Germline-derived CDR1 and CDR2 are SGDLS and YYNGEE. The CDR3 loop spans 15 amino acids. CDR3 loop: CASSVGQSQFSPLHF. The CDR3 DNA reads TGTGCCAGCAGCGTTGGCCAGAGCCAATTTTCACCCCTCCACTTT.

This clonotype occurred a few times. The chain couples TRBV12-3 or TRBV12-4 to TRBJ1-1; 7 bases match TRBD1. The V and J ends lost 5 bases and 3 bases, in that order; junction bases with no gene match: 6. The CDR3 runs 14 residues. The CDR3 here is CASSDRVRDTEAFF. CDR3 bases: TGTGCCAGCAGTGACAGGGTGCGGGACACTGAAGCTTTCTTT.

The CDR3 DNA reads TGTGCCAGCAGCCGACCGACTAGCGGGGGGACGGAGACCCAGTACTTC. This encodes CASSRPTSGGTETQYF. The chain is built from TRBV6-1 and TRBJ2-5, with 13 bases that match TRBD2. Germline V lookup: CDR1 MNHNS, CDR2 SASEGT. V was pared by 6 bases and J by 5 bases, with 9 bases of the junction left unmatched. The CDR3 sequence is 16 residues long.

The chain combines TRBV29-1 with TRBJ2-5, with 8 positions matching TRBD2. The CDR3 is 13 amino acids. Trimming cost V 5 bases and J 4 bases; bases outside gene matches: 6. From germline, CDR1 is SQVTM and CDR2 ANQGSEA. CDR3 nucleotides: TGCAGCGTTAGCAACAGCGGGGGAGAGACCCAGTACTTC. As protein: CSVSNSGGETQYF. Based on the CDR3 plus reference TRBV29-1 and TRBJ2-5, the full variable domain is SAVISQKPSRDICQRGTSLTIQCQVDSQVTMMFWYRQQPGQSLTLIATANQGSEATYESGFVIDKFPISRPNLTFSTLTVSNMSPEDSSIYLCSVSNSGGETQYFGPGTRLLVL.

CDR3 protein: CASSLPGQGIETQYF. Here the CDR3 DNA reads TGTGCCAGCAGCTTGCCGGGACAGGGAATAGAGACCCAGTACTTC. This chain connects TRBV5-5 to TRBJ2-5, with 9 bases fitting TRBD1. The CDR3 runs to 15 residues. J gave up 4 bases and V 1 base, and 5 bases lay outside the gene matches. In germline, CDR1 is SGHKS, CDR2 YYEKEE (reference sequence). The variable domain in full, completed from reference TRBV5-5 and TRBJ2-5, reads DAGVTQSPTHLIKTRGQQVTLRCSPISGHKSVSWYQQVLGQGPQFIFQYYEKEERGRGNFPDRFSARQFPNYSSELNVNALLLGDSALYLCASSLPGQGIETQYFGPGTRLLVL.

At least ten counts were recorded for this clonotype. V is TRBV7-2 and J is TRBJ1-1; D possibly corresponds to TRBD1 (6 bases). Trimming took off 4 bases at V and 3 bases at J, with 15 bases between the two ends. Germline CDR1 is SGHTA and CDR2 is FQGNSA. This CDR3 comprises 15 residues. The DNA for the CDR3 is TGTGCCAGCAGCTCATCTACAGGGTTGTACACTGAAGCTTTCTTT. Translation gives CASSSSTGLYTEAFF.

This clonotype was observed at least ten times. The V call is TRBV7-2, the J call TRBJ2-5, with 11 bases lining up with TRBD2. CDR1 and CDR2 (germline): SGHTA, FQGNSA. The CDR3 is 16 residues long. J gave up 1 base and V 2 bases, and 3 bases lay outside the gene matches. The CDR3 reads CASSLRLAGGQETQYF. In DNA form, the CDR3 reads TGTGCCAGCAGCTTAAGGCTAGCGGGGGGCCAAGAGACCCAGTACTTC.

This clonotype came up many times. The rearrangement joins TRBV12-3 or TRBV12-4 to TRBJ2-6, with TRBD2 identical over 7 bases. The V segment lost 2 bases and the J segment 1 base; nucleotides outside the gene matches: 8. The CDR3 loop spans 18 amino acids. The CDR3 DNA reads TGTGCCAGCAGTTTATATGGCGACGGGGGGTCTGGGGCCAACGTCCTGACTTTC. Translating gives CASSLYGDGGSGANVLTF.